This T cell receptor (beta chain) was observed in a study of blood T cells in healthy people across ages. Through a sample-barcoded 5' primer and a J-beta primer mix, a second PCR was run for about 7 to 12 cycles. Each sample provided no less than 2.5 million CDR3-containing paired-end reads. TCRdb analysed the 5' RACE reads with MiXCR anew, one entry per CDR3 protein. The table shows 650,000 to 1,000,000 distinct CDR3 sequences, with 35% to 40% occurring only once. The material sequenced was blood. The receptor's source is a man younger than 35 in good health.

The DNA for the CDR3 is TGTGCCAGCAGCTCCGTCCCCACGGGGAGGACTGAAGCTTTCTTT. Encoded protein: CASSSVPTGRTEAFF. This chain joins TRBV7-9 and TRBJ1-1; the D is unclear. CDR3 length equals 15 residues. The germline V and J ends were trimmed by 4 bases and 5 bases, with 17 bases remaining between them. Germline CDR1 SEHNR, CDR2 FQNEAQ (reference sequence).